Following are 21 T cell receptor beta chains from one sample sequenced in a study of cytomegalovirus exposure and HLA in healthy donors. PCR employed 60 Vbeta and 13 Jbeta primers. Assay: immunoSEQ multiplex PCR; the TCRdb copy retains only in-frame clones and omits some. The sample has 150,000 to 200,000 clones, about 85% seen once. The sample comprised PBMCs. The receptor set was obtained from a girl aged 10 to 17 in good health and CMV-seropositive.

The CDR3 loop reads CASSPDYSEAFF. In DNA, the CDR3 is TGTGCCAGCAGCCCTGACTACTCTGAAGCTTTCTTT. The J gene is TRBJ1-1, the V gene TRBV7-9; D uncertain. V lost 5 bases and J lost 6, with 10 bases in between. Germline V gene data show CDR1 as SEHNR and CDR2 as FQNEAQ (reference sequence). This CDR3 has 12 residues.

The rearrangement uses TRBV7-3 and TRBJ2-7; 12 bases agree with TRBD1. The length of the CDR3 is 15 residues. V was pared by 5 bases and J by 3 bases, with 5 bases of the junction left unmatched. The germline V gene has CDR1 SGHTA and CDR2 FQGTGA. CDR3 residues: CASSLGTGGIYEQYF. The CDR3 DNA sequence: TGTGCCAGCAGCCTCGGGACAGGGGGCATCTACGAGCAGTACTTC. Complete variable domain (other parts from reference TRBV7-3 and TRBJ2-7): GAGVSQTPSNKVTEKGKYVELRCDPISGHTALYWYRQSLGQGPEFLIYFQGTGAADDSGLPNDRFFAVRPEGSVSTLKIQRTERGDSAVYLCASSLGTGGIYEQYFGPGTRLTVT.

The chain couples TRBV11-3 to TRBJ2-1, with D uncertain. CDR3 size: 13 residues. CDR1 SGHNT and CDR2 YENEEA come from the germline V gene. Trimming cost V 3 bases and J 8 bases, with 11 bases left between them. CDR3 coding DNA: TGTGCCAGCAGCTTTCATAGAAGTCATGAGCAGTTCTTC. This codes for CASSFHRSHEQFF.

The chain employs TRBV9 and TRBJ1-3, with a tentative D call TRBD1 (6 bases). CDR3 length: 16 amino acids. V was trimmed by 2 bases and J by 0 bases, leaving 12 bases between them. The germline V gene encodes CDR1 SGDLS and CDR2 YYNGEE. This CDR3 is CASSVQDRSSGNTIYF. For the CDR3, the DNA is TGTGCCAGCAGCGTCCAAGACAGGAGCTCTGGAAACACCATATATTTT.

The table lists this clone with a count of one. The junction departs from germline at one end; a sequencing error may be responsible. The rearrangement links TRBV7-7 to TRBJ1-5, with 9 bases fitting TRBD1. This CDR3 has 17 amino acids. Germline V gene lookup returns CDR1 SSHAT and CDR2 FNYEAQ (reference sequence). CDR3 region: CASSLTRRDRGNQPQHF. DNA for the CDR3: TGTGCTAGCAGCTTAACCAGGAGGGACAGGGGCAATCAGCCCCAGCATTTT.

V gene TRBV4-2 combines with J gene TRBJ1-5; D unresolved. V gave up 6 bases and J gave up 0 bases, with 6 bases separating them. This CDR3 contains 13 residues. Germline V gene sequence: CDR1 LGHNA, CDR2 YNFKEQ. This CDR3 reads CASREGSNQPQHF. The CDR3, as DNA: TGTGCCAGCAGAGAGGGTAGCAATCAGCCCCAGCATTTT.

To note about this clone: Mismatch with germline at one junction end may stem from a read error. The identical CDR3 is also encoded by other nucleotide sequences in the sample. This rearrangement joins TRBV13 to TRBJ1-2, with 7 bases matching TRBD1. In germline, CDR1 is PRHDT, CDR2 FYEKMQ (reference sequence). This CDR3 spans 12 amino acids. CDR3 region: CASSLDRVGYTF. The CDR3 DNA follows: TGTGCCAGCAGTTTAGACAGGGTTGGCTACACCTTC.

The chain recombines TRBV15 with TRBJ1-4, with a possible D match to TRBD1 (6 bases). Germline CDR1 is LNHNV and CDR2 is YYDKDF (reference sequence). V lost 0 bases and J 1 base, leaving 6 bases between the germline ends. CDR3 length equals 15 residues. The CDR3 loop reads CATSRDRGTNEKLFF. The DNA for the CDR3 is TGTGCCACCAGCAGAGACAGGGGAACTAATGAAAAACTGTTTTTT. Variable domain in full (rest from reference TRBV15 and TRBJ1-4): DAMVIQNPRYQVTQFGKPVTLSCSQTLNHNVMYWYQQKSSQAPKLLFHYYDKDFNNEADTPDNFQSRRPNTSFCFLDIRSPGLGDTAMYLCATSRDRGTNEKLFFGSGTQLSVL.

The CDR3 is CASSHALVYEQYF. Written as DNA, the CDR3 is TGCGCCAGCAGCCACGCACTAGTCTACGAGCAGTACTTC. The chain is built from TRBV4-1 and TRBJ2-7; D is possibly TRBD2 (5 bases). Germline V gene sequence: CDR1 MGHRA, CDR2 YSYEKL. The ends were cut back, 3 bases at V and 3 bases at J, with 9 bases in the middle. This CDR3 spans 13 amino acids.

The V gene is TRBV29-1, the J gene TRBJ2-1; D is possibly TRBD2 (5 bases). The CDR3 loop spans 15 amino acids. The V gene's germline CDR1 is SQVTM and CDR2 ANQGSEA. Trimming pared 1 base from V and 3 bases from J, leaving 13 bases between. CDR3 sequence: CSVEGSGKHYNEQFF. DNA for the CDR3: TGCAGCGTTGAAGGTTCGGGGAAACACTACAATGAGCAGTTCTTC.

Comments on this clone: A much larger clone sits a single nucleotide away, making a read error possible. The rearrangement links TRBV7-3 to TRBJ2-2; D gene ambiguous. The V end was cut by 6 bases, the J end by 4 bases, with 6 bases between. In germline, CDR1 is SGHTA, CDR2 FQGTGA. This CDR3 region has 12 residues. CDR3 sequence (DNA): TGTGCCAGCAGTTACGGCACCGGGGAGCTGTTTTTT. Translated, it gives CASSYGTGELFF.

The chain employs TRBV7-6 and TRBJ2-1; 10 bases are shared with TRBD2. J lost 4 bases, V lost 1 base, and 7 bases had no gene match. The CDR3 runs to 17 residues. Germline CDR1 and CDR2: SGHVS and FNYEAQ. The CDR3 DNA is TGTGCCAGCAGCTTAGAGATAGCGGGAGGACCATACAATGAGCAGTTCTTC. Its protein is CASSLEIAGGPYNEQFF.

The J gene is TRBJ2-4, the V gene TRBV2; maybe TRBD2 (6 bases). Germline V lookup: CDR1 SNHLY, CDR2 FYNNEI. V was clipped by 7 bases and J by 0 bases, with 13 bases between them. The CDR3 covers 15 residues. The CDR3 nucleotides are TGTGCCAGCACCACAGGCGGGATAGCCAAAAACATTCAGTACTTC. Translating it yields CASTTGGIAKNIQYF.

A few counts support this clone. The V call is TRBV27, the J call TRBJ2-1, with D maybe TRBD2 (6 bases). Per germline, CDR1 MNHEY and CDR2 SMNVEV (reference sequence). V was clipped by 7 bases and J by 9 bases, with 19 bases between them. This CDR3 comprises 14 residues. The CDR3 nucleotides read TGTGCCAGCAAACGTAGCGGAGCAGCCAGTGAGCAGTTCTTC. Amino acid sequence: CASKRSGAASEQFF.

CDR3 in amino acids: CASSSKRLAGENIQYF. The DNA of the CDR3 is TGTGCCAGCAGCTCAAAGAGACTAGCGGGAGAAAACATTCAGTACTTC. This chain connects TRBV5-6 to TRBJ2-4; the match to TRBD2 covers 12 bases. Germline CDR1 and CDR2: SGHDT and YYEEEE. This CDR3 contains 16 residues. The J segment lost 5 bases and the V segment lost 3 bases, leaving 6 bases of the junction unmatched. The variable domain in full, with the rest retrieved from reference TRBV5-6 and TRBJ2-4, is DAGVTQSPTHLIKTRGQQVTLRCSPKSGHDTVSWYQQALGQGPQFIFQYYEEEERQRGNFPDRFSGHQFPNYSSELNVNALLLGDSALYLCASSSKRLAGENIQYFGAGTRLSVL.

V and J are TRBV11-2 and TRBJ2-7, with TRBD2 matching over 12 bases. The CDR3 extends over 16 amino acids. Germline CDR1 is SGHAT and CDR2 is FQNNGV. Losses at the gene ends were 4 bases for V and 3 bases for J; bases not matched to a gene: 7. CDR3 sequence: CASSSWTSGNLYEQYF. Written as DNA, the CDR3 is TGTGCCAGCAGCTCATGGACTAGCGGGAACCTCTACGAGCAGTACTTC.

V gene TRBV5-1 combines with J gene TRBJ2-1, with TRBD1 matching 8 bases. Germline values: CDR1 SGHRS, CDR2 YFSETQ. With 6 bases clipped from V and 1 base from J, the junction kept 3 bases outside the gene matches. The CDR3 contains 14 residues. This chain's CDR3 is CASTYRGSYNEQFF. The CDR3 region has the DNA TGCGCCAGCACCTACAGGGGGTCCTACAATGAGCAGTTCTTC.

V gene TRBV10-1 combines with J gene TRBJ2-1, with 11 bases matching TRBD2. This CDR3 region has 15 residues. Trimming cost V 2 bases and J 6 bases; bases outside gene matches: 3. Germline V gene lookup returns CDR1 WNHNN and CDR2 SYGVQD (reference sequence). Written as DNA, the CDR3 is TGCGCCAGCAGTGAGCGACTAGCGGGACTCAATGAGCAGTTCTTC. This translates into CASSERLAGLNEQFF.

The rearrangement links TRBV7-9 to TRBJ2-3; TRBD2 agrees at 8 bases. The CDR3 loop spans 15 amino acids. The V and J ends lost 3 bases and 4 bases, in that order; junction bases with no gene match: 6. From germline, CDR1 is SEHNR and CDR2 FQNEAQ (reference sequence). CDR3 DNA: TGTGCCAGCAGCTTCCTCGGACTAGCCCCAGATACGCAGTATTTT. Protein: CASSFLGLAPDTQYF.

V is TRBV5-6 and J is TRBJ2-1; 7 bases map to TRBD1. The CDR3 runs to 14 residues. Trimming cost V 6 bases and J 3 bases; bases outside gene matches: 6. Germline V gene lookup returns CDR1 SGHDT and CDR2 YYEEEE. CDR3: CASISTGLYNEQFF. The CDR3 bases are TGTGCCAGCATCTCGACAGGGCTCTACAATGAGCAGTTCTTC.

This clone was detected only once. The chain couples TRBV10-2 to TRBJ1-1; D is unresolved. The CDR3 loop spans 14 amino acids. Germline V gene lookup returns CDR1 WSHSY and CDR2 SAAADI. Trimming removed 7 bases from V and 5 bases from J, with 17 bases in between. The CDR3 DNA reads as TGCGCCAGCACTCAGCGGGTAGTAGGAACTGAAGCTTTCTTT. It encodes CASTQRVVGTEAFF.